A selection of T cell receptor beta chains follows, all from one sample in a study of STAT5B mutations in CD4+ large granular lymphocyte leukemia. TCRdb's copy holds only in-frame clones and misses some; the assay was immunoSEQ multiplex PCR. The sample holds 20,000 to 25,000 clones, about two thirds seen once. The specimen was CD4+ T cells from blood buffy coats. Receptors originate from a human donor in good health. CDR3s include the opening cysteine and the closing phenylalanine or tryptophan. Each record gives: V gene, D gene, clone size, J gene, CDR3 DNA, CDR3 protein. A D gene is named only where the DNA matches it firmly. Clone size is given for some rows only: seen once, a few or many times, or a class if the clone is expanded.

v_gene: TRBV28; d_gene: TRBD2; abundance: -; j_gene: TRBJ2-1; CDR3nt: TGTGCCAGCAGTCCCCCTCGACTAGCGGGGGCCTATGTGCAGTTCTTC; CDR3aa: CASSPPRLAGAYVQFF
v_gene: TRBV5-6; d_gene: -; abundance: -; j_gene: TRBJ2-7; CDR3nt: TGTGCCAGCAGCTTCTCAGGGAGCTCCTACGAGCAGTACTTC; CDR3aa: CASSFSGSSYEQYF
v_gene: TRBV7-2; d_gene: -; abundance: -; j_gene: TRBJ1-1; CDR3nt: TGTGCCAGCAGCCTTGACAGGCAAACTGAAGCTTTCTTT; CDR3aa: CASSLDRQTEAFF
v_gene: TRBV7-2; d_gene: TRBD2; abundance: -; j_gene: TRBJ2-1; CDR3nt: TGTGCCAGCAGCCGAACCACTAGCGGGGTATCTCATGAGCAGTTCTTC; CDR3aa: CASSRTTSGVSHEQFF
v_gene: TRBV28; d_gene: -; abundance: -; j_gene: TRBJ1-2; CDR3nt: TGTGCCAGCAGTAGAACAGGGCTACGACGTGGCTACACCTTC; CDR3aa: CASSRTGLRRGYTF
v_gene: TRBV5-4; d_gene: TRBD1; abundance: -; j_gene: TRBJ1-2; CDR3nt: TGTGCCAGCAGCTTACGATGGACAGGGCGCGGCTACACCTTC; CDR3aa: CASSLRWTGRGYTF
v_gene: TRBV14; d_gene: -; abundance: few; j_gene: TRBJ1-1; CDR3nt: TGTGCCAGCAGCCAAGATAGGAACACTGAAGCTTTCTTT; CDR3aa: CASSQDRNTEAFF
v_gene: TRBV14; d_gene: TRBD2; abundance: -; j_gene: TRBJ2-1; CDR3nt: TGTGCCAGCAGCCAAGACGGTAGGGGACTAGCGTACAATGAGCAGTTCTTC; CDR3aa: CASSQDGRGLAYNEQFF
v_gene: TRBV7-6; d_gene: -; abundance: -; j_gene: TRBJ2-5; CDR3nt: TGTGCCAGCAGCTTATCCCGAGAAGAGACCCAGTACTTC; CDR3aa: CASSLSREETQYF
v_gene: TRBV28; d_gene: TRBD2; abundance: -; j_gene: TRBJ2-7; CDR3nt: TGTGCCAGCAGCCCCCAGCCGGGACTAGCGGCCTTCAGTACCTACGAGCAGTACTTC; CDR3aa: CASSPQPGLAAFSTYEQYF
v_gene: TRBV5-1; d_gene: TRBD1; abundance: few; j_gene: TRBJ1-1; CDR3nt: TGCGCCAGCAGCCCGACAGGGGGCTCTTGGGAAGCTTTCTTT; CDR3aa: CASSPTGGSWEAFF
v_gene: TRBV6-1; d_gene: -; abundance: -; j_gene: TRBJ2-5; CDR3nt: TGTGCCAGCAGTGAAGCGGCCCACCAGGGGCTGACCCAGTACTTC; CDR3aa: CASSEAAHQGLTQYF
v_gene: TRBV27; d_gene: TRBD1; abundance: -; j_gene: TRBJ2-3; CDR3nt: TGTGCCAGCAGTAGCCGGGGGACAGGGGGACGTCGTACGCAGTATTTT; CDR3aa: CASSSRGTGGRRTQYF
v_gene: TRBV7-9; d_gene: -; abundance: once; j_gene: TRBJ2-7; CDR3nt: TGTGCCAGCAGCTTATCGGGGGCCTCCTACGAGCAGTACTTC; CDR3aa: CASSLSGASYEQYF
v_gene: TRBV6-1; d_gene: TRBD1; abundance: -; j_gene: TRBJ2-7; CDR3nt: TGTGCCAGCACGGGACAGGGGTACTACGAGCAGTACTTC; CDR3aa: CASTGQGYYEQYF
v_gene: TRBV28; d_gene: TRBD1; abundance: -; j_gene: TRBJ2-2; CDR3nt: TGTGCCGGACAGGGACCGAACACCGGGGAGCTGTTTTTT; CDR3aa: CAGQGPNTGELFF
v_gene: TRBV4-2; d_gene: TRBD1; abundance: few; j_gene: TRBJ2-7; CDR3nt: TGTGCCAGCAGCCGGGGTGGGACAGGGGGATTCTACGAGCAGTACTTC; CDR3aa: CASSRGGTGGFYEQYF
v_gene: TRBV28; d_gene: -; abundance: once; j_gene: TRBJ1-3; CDR3nt: TGTGCCAGCAGCGGGACGGCCAAGGGTGGGATAAACACCATATATTTT; CDR3aa: CASSGTAKGGINTIYF
v_gene: TRBV10-3; d_gene: -; abundance: -; j_gene: TRBJ1-5; CDR3nt: TGTGCCATCAGTGAAGGACCGGGCAATCAGCCCCAGCATTTT; CDR3aa: CAISEGPGNQPQHF
v_gene: TRBV19; d_gene: -; abundance: -; j_gene: TRBJ1-2; CDR3nt: TGTGCCAGTAGGCAACTTACAAGTAACTATGGCTACACCTTC; CDR3aa: CASRQLTSNYGYTF
v_gene: TRBV10-1; d_gene: -; abundance: -; j_gene: TRBJ1-1; CDR3nt: TGCGCCAGCAGTGTACATCAGGGGAAGGGGAACACTGAAGCTTTCTTT; CDR3aa: CASSVHQGKGNTEAFF
v_gene: TRBV11-3; d_gene: -; abundance: few; j_gene: TRBJ1-2; CDR3nt: TGTGCCAGCAGCTTAGATCGGGGATATACCTATGGCTACACCTTC; CDR3aa: CASSLDRGYTYGYTF
v_gene: TRBV11-1; d_gene: -; abundance: -; j_gene: TRBJ1-1; CDR3nt: TGTGCCAGCAGCCAGGACACTGAAGCTTTCTTT; CDR3aa: CASSQDTEAFF
v_gene: TRBV2; d_gene: TRBD1; abundance: -; j_gene: TRBJ1-1; CDR3nt: TGTGCCAGCAGTGAAGCAGGACAGGGGTCGGCTTTCTTT; CDR3aa: CASSEAGQGSAFF
v_gene: TRBV11-2; d_gene: TRBD2; abundance: -; j_gene: TRBJ2-1; CDR3nt: TGTGCCAGCAGCTTGCCGCGGGGGGGTTACAATGAGCAGTTCTTC; CDR3aa: CASSLPRGGYNEQFF
v_gene: TRBV7-2; d_gene: TRBD2; abundance: -; j_gene: TRBJ2-5; CDR3nt: TGTGCCAGCAGCACGGGACTAGCGGGGGGACCTGAAGAGACCCAGTACTTC; CDR3aa: CASSTGLAGGPEETQYF
v_gene: TRBV5-6; d_gene: TRBD1; abundance: once; j_gene: TRBJ2-7; CDR3nt: TGTGCCAGCAGCCCCCGGGACAGGGCCACCTCCTACGAGCAGTACTTC; CDR3aa: CASSPRDRATSYEQYF
v_gene: TRBV27; d_gene: -; abundance: -; j_gene: TRBJ2-1; CDR3nt: TGTGCCAGCAGTTTATCTAGCTATCGACCTGAGCAGTTCTTC; CDR3aa: CASSLSSYRPEQFF
v_gene: TRBV5-5; d_gene: -; abundance: -; j_gene: TRBJ2-7; CDR3nt: TGTGCCAGCAGCTTATCTCGTAAAGGGTACTACGAGCAGTACTTC; CDR3aa: CASSLSRKGYYEQYF
v_gene: TRBV30; d_gene: -; abundance: few; j_gene: TRBJ1-2; CDR3nt: TGTGCCTGGGGAGGAGGCCCGGGCATCGACTATGGCTACACCTTC; CDR3aa: CAWGGGPGIDYGYTF
v_gene: TRBV30; d_gene: TRBD1; abundance: -; j_gene: TRBJ2-6; CDR3nt: TGTGCCTGGAAAAGGGACAGGGGGCGAGGGCCTGGGGCCAACGTCCTGACTTTC; CDR3aa: CAWKRDRGRGPGANVLTF
v_gene: TRBV7-2; d_gene: TRBD1; abundance: -; j_gene: TRBJ1-2; CDR3nt: TGTGCCAGCAGCTTAGGACGCACAGGGGATGGCTACACCTTC; CDR3aa: CASSLGRTGDGYTF
v_gene: TRBV5-5; d_gene: TRBD1; abundance: -; j_gene: TRBJ2-7; CDR3nt: TGTGCCAGCAGCTTGACAGGGGCCCCGTACGAGCAGTACTTC; CDR3aa: CASSLTGAPYEQYF
v_gene: TRBV19; d_gene: TRBD1; abundance: few; j_gene: TRBJ1-4; CDR3nt: TGTGCCAGTAGTCACCAGGGGGCTGGTGAAAAACTGTTTTTT; CDR3aa: CASSHQGAGEKLFF
v_gene: TRBV27; d_gene: -; abundance: few; j_gene: TRBJ2-7; CDR3nt: TGTGCCAGCAGAAATGGACCGAGGAGGGAGCAGTACTTC; CDR3aa: CASRNGPRREQYF
v_gene: TRBV10-3; d_gene: -; abundance: -; j_gene: TRBJ1-6; CDR3nt: TGTGCCATCAGTGAGTCCGGTTCACCCCTCCACTTT; CDR3aa: CAISESGSPLHF
v_gene: TRBV28; d_gene: -; abundance: few; j_gene: TRBJ2-7; CDR3nt: TGTGCCAGCAGTAATTCGGGAGTGGTAGGGCAGTACTTC; CDR3aa: CASSNSGVVGQYF
v_gene: TRBV19; d_gene: TRBD1; abundance: -; j_gene: TRBJ2-1; CDR3nt: TGTGCCAGTCGCAGCCAGGGGACAGTTATGCGCGATGAGCAGTTCTTC; CDR3aa: CASRSQGTVMRDEQFF
v_gene: TRBV7-2; d_gene: -; abundance: once; j_gene: TRBJ2-1; CDR3nt: TGTGCCAGCAGCTTAGTGGGCAATGAGCAGTTCTTC; CDR3aa: CASSLVGNEQFF
v_gene: TRBV5-1; d_gene: -; abundance: -; j_gene: TRBJ1-5; CDR3nt: TGCGCCAGCAGCTTGGACGGGGACCGGGGGCAGGGCCAGCATTTT; CDR3aa: CASSLDGDRGQGQHF
v_gene: TRBV5-4; d_gene: -; abundance: -; j_gene: TRBJ1-6; CDR3nt: TGTGCCAGCAGCTTGGGACAGTATAATTCACCCCTCCACTTT; CDR3aa: CASSLGQYNSPLHF
v_gene: TRBV11-2; d_gene: -; abundance: few; j_gene: TRBJ1-4; CDR3nt: TGTGCCAGCAGCTACGATGAAAAACTGTTTTTT; CDR3aa: CASSYDEKLFF
v_gene: TRBV30; d_gene: TRBD1; abundance: -; j_gene: TRBJ1-6; CDR3nt: TGTGCCTGGAGTCACAGGGACAGGTTTAATTCACCCCTCCACTTT; CDR3aa: CAWSHRDRFNSPLHF
v_gene: TRBV5-4; d_gene: -; abundance: -; j_gene: TRBJ1-4; CDR3nt: TGTGCCAGCAGCTTGAAGGGAGAGGGCGAAAAACTGTTTTTT; CDR3aa: CASSLKGEGEKLFF
v_gene: TRBV7-3; d_gene: TRBD1; abundance: -; j_gene: TRBJ1-2; CDR3nt: TGTGCCAGCAGCGCTGACAGGGGCTATGGCTACACCTTC; CDR3aa: CASSADRGYGYTF
v_gene: TRBV18; d_gene: TRBD1; abundance: -; j_gene: TRBJ1-3; CDR3nt: TGTGCCAGCTCAACTAACCGGGACAGGGGGCTGCCTGGAAACACCATATATTTT; CDR3aa: CASSTNRDRGLPGNTIYF
v_gene: TRBV29-1; d_gene: -; abundance: -; j_gene: TRBJ2-5; CDR3nt: TGCAGCGTCGAGAGAAGCGGAGGGGAGACCCAGTACTTC; CDR3aa: CSVERSGGETQYF
v_gene: TRBV7-8; d_gene: -; abundance: -; j_gene: TRBJ2-7; CDR3nt: TGTGCCAGCAGCCCTACCGGTACCCCCTACGAGCAGTACTTC; CDR3aa: CASSPTGTPYEQYF
v_gene: TRBV19; d_gene: -; abundance: -; j_gene: TRBJ1-6; CDR3nt: TGTGCCAGCTCTCGGGACAACCATTCACCCCTCCACTTT; CDR3aa: CASSRDNHSPLHF
v_gene: TRBV5-8; d_gene: -; abundance: -; j_gene: TRBJ2-7; CDR3nt: TGTGCCAGCAGCAACACAGGGGGGGCGTCCTACGAGCAGTACTTC; CDR3aa: CASSNTGGASYEQYF
v_gene: TRBV29-1; d_gene: -; abundance: -; j_gene: TRBJ1-1; CDR3nt: TGCAGCGTTGAATCAAGGACTGAAGCTTTCTTT; CDR3aa: CSVESRTEAFF
v_gene: TRBV28; d_gene: -; abundance: -; j_gene: TRBJ1-1; CDR3nt: TGTGCCAGCAGTTTGAACAGTCCCAACACTGAAGCTTTCTTT; CDR3aa: CASSLNSPNTEAFF
v_gene: TRBV5-5; d_gene: -; abundance: -; j_gene: TRBJ2-1; CDR3nt: TGTGCCAGCAGCTTGGTCGGGGGTAAGGCGGGTGAGCAGTTCTTC; CDR3aa: CASSLVGGKAGEQFF
v_gene: TRBV6-6; d_gene: TRBD1; abundance: -; j_gene: TRBJ1-2; CDR3nt: TGTGCCAGCAGCCACCCGGGACAGAGGGCCCTCTATGGCTACACCTTC; CDR3aa: CASSHPGQRALYGYTF
v_gene: TRBV27; d_gene: -; abundance: -; j_gene: TRBJ2-1; CDR3nt: TGTGCCAGCAGTTCCTTTTACAATGAGCAGTTCTTC; CDR3aa: CASSSFYNEQFF
v_gene: TRBV27; d_gene: TRBD2; abundance: -; j_gene: TRBJ2-7; CDR3nt: TGTGCCAGCGGCCTGCGGGGGGGCCCCGAGCAGTACTTC; CDR3aa: CASGLRGGPEQYF
v_gene: TRBV29-1; d_gene: -; abundance: -; j_gene: TRBJ2-2; CDR3nt: TGCAGCGTTGGGGACACGGGTAACACCGGGGAGCTGTTTTTT; CDR3aa: CSVGDTGNTGELFF
v_gene: TRBV5-1; d_gene: -; abundance: -; j_gene: TRBJ1-4; CDR3nt: TGCGCCAGCAGCACTAACAGGGCGACTAATGAAAAACTGTTTTTT; CDR3aa: CASSTNRATNEKLFF
v_gene: TRBV7-8; d_gene: TRBD1; abundance: -; j_gene: TRBJ1-5; CDR3nt: TGTGCCAGCAGCTTAGGCAACAACAGGGGACGTGTCCAGCCCCAGCATTTT; CDR3aa: CASSLGNNRGRVQPQHF
v_gene: TRBV18; d_gene: -; abundance: few; j_gene: TRBJ1-5; CDR3nt: TGTGCCAGCGCACCGAGGGGGGATCAGCCCCAGCATTTT; CDR3aa: CASAPRGDQPQHF